This section outlines one T cell receptor (beta chain) sequence together with its context. The antigen is unknown. This entry comes from a study of T cell responses to AZD1222 COVID-19 vaccine. General observations from the study: Spike-specific TCR breadth and depth both grew after two AZD1222 doses. Clonal diversity may have been underestimated, and the donors were mostly white British, with more females than males.

This CDR3 has 15 residues. V lost 4 bases to trimming and J lost 5 bases, with 17 bases between them. CDR1 and CDR2 (germline): SEHNR, FQNEAQ (reference sequence). Clones were sequenced by immunoSEQ multiplex PCR, and TCRdb holds only the in-frame ones, with some missing. The table records some 130,000 clones, 90% to 95% of them present only once. The V call is TRBV7-9, the J call TRBJ2-5, with D tentatively TRBD2 (5 bases). The TCR sequence derives from an adult in good health. The specimen was peripheral blood, collected on day 0 of AZD1222 vaccination. The CDR3 loop is CASSYQSGKMETQYF. CDR3 DNA: TGTGCCAGCAGCTACCAATCCGGGAAGATGGAGACCCAGTACTTC.